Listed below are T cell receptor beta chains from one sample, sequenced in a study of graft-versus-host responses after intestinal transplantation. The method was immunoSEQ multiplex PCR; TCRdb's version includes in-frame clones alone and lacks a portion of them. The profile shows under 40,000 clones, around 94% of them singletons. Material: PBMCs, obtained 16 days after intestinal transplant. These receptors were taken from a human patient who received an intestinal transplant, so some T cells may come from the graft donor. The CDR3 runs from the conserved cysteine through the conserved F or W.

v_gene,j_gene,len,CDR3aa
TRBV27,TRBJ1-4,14,CASSLSGFSEKLFF
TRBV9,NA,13,CASSGRTGSEQYF
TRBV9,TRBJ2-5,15,CASSETGRVGETQYF
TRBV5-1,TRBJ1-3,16,CASSLGQGASGNTIYF
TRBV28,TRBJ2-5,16,CASSLSTSGREETQYF
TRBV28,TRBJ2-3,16,CASSPKIGSRTDTQYF
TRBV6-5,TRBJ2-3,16,CASSYRGRRSTDTQYF
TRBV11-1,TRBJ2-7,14,CASSLGQGTYEQYF
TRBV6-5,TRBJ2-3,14,CASSYATNTDTQYF
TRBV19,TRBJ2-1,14,CASHPGLASDEQFF
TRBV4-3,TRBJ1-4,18,CASSPSDREAATNEKLFF
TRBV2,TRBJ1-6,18,CASRDRWIVRSLNSPLHF
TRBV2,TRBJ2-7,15,CASSLQGDFFYEQYF
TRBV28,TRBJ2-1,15,CASSFSSGANNEQFF
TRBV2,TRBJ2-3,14,CASRWGSSTDTQYF
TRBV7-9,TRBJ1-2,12,CASSLSDYGYTF
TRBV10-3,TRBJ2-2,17,CAISESTSGRSAGELFF
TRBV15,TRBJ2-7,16,CATSRGTEGLSYEQYF
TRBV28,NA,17,CASSLEGLAGRLYEQYF
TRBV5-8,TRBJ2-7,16,CASSWGTSGVTYEQYF
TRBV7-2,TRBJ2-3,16,CASSSGGGLADNTQYF
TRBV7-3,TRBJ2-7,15,CASSLAPGLAYEQYF
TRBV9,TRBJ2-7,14,CASNLGAGQGEQYF
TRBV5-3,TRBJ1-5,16,CARSPPTGYSNQPQHF
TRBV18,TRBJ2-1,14,CASSPGGLWTEQFF
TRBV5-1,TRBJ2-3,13,CASRQGGTDTQYF
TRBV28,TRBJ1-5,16,CASSPISPNSNQPQHF
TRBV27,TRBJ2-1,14,CASSLGTSYNEQFF
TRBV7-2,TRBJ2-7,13,CASSLAGGYEQYF
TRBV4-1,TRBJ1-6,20,CASSQAGTGGGVWLKSPLHF
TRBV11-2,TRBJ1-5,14,CASSSGGDNQPQHF
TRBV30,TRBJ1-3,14,CAWSVKGAGNTIYF
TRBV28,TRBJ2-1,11,CASRQSGEQFF
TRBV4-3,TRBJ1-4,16,CASSQGPGQTNEKLFF
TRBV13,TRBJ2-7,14,CASSLGTTSGEQYF
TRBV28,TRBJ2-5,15,CASSLGYREGETQYF
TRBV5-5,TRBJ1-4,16,CASSLVGIATNEKLFF
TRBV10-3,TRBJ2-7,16,CAISPTGGRARDEQYF
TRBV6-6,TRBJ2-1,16,CASRFPGLAGESEQFF
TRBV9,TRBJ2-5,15,CASSVEGDSKETQYF
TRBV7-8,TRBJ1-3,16,CASSLAGFTSGNTIYF
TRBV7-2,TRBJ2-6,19,CASSYLLRDGQSRANVLTF